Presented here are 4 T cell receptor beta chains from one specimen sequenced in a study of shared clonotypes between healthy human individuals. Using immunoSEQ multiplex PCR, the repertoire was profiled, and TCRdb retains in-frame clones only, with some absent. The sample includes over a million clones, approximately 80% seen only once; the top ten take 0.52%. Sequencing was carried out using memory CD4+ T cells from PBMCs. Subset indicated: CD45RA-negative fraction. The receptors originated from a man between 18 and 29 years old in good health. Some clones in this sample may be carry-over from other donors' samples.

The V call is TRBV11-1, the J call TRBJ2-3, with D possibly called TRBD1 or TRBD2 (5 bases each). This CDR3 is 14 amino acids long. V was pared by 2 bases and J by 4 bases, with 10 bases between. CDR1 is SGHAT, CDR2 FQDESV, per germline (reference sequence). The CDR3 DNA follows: TGTGCCAGCAGCTTATATGAGGGGCCAGATACGCAGTATTTT. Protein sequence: CASSLYEGPDTQYF.

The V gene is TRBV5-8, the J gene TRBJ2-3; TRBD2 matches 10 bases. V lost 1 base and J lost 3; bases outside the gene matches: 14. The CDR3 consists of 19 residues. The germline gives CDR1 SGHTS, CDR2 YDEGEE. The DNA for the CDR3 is TGTGCCAGCAGCTTGAGGCTGTCTAGCGGGAGTGGCGGGACAGATACGCAGTATTTT. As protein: CASSLRLSSGSGGTDTQYF. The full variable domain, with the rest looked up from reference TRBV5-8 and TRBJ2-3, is EAGVTQSPTHLIKTRGQQATLRCSPISGHTSVYWYQQALGLGLQFLLWYDEGEERNRGNFPPRFSGRQFPNYSSELNVNALELEDSALYLCASSLRLSSGSGGTDTQYFGPGTRLTVL.

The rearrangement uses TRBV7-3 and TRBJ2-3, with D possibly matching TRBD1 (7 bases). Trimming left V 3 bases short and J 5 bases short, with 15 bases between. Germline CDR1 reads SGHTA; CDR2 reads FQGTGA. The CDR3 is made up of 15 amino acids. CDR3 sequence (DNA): TGTGCCAGCAGCTTCCTAGGGAGGACAGGAGATACGCAGTATTTT. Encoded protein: CASSFLGRTGDTQYF.

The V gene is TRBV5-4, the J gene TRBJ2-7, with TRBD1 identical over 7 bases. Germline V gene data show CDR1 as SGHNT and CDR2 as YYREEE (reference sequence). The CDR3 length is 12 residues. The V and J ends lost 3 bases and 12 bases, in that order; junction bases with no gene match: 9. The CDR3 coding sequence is TGTGCCAGCAGCTCGGGACAGACGAGCCTGTACTTC. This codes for CASSSGQTSLYF.